A single sample is the source of the 26 T cell receptor beta chains below, sequenced in a study of T cell changes during pregnancy in multiple sclerosis. TCRdb keeps only in-frame clones here, not all; method: immunoSEQ multiplex PCR. Of 66,000 or so clones listed, roughly nine tenths are singletons. The source was CD8+ T cells from peripheral blood mononuclear cells, collected before pregnancy. These receptors came from a female donor with multiple sclerosis, enrolled in a pregnancy study.

In the case of this clone: Distinct nucleotide sequences in the sample also encode this CDR3. The chain combines TRBV10-3 with TRBJ1-5; D possibly corresponds to TRBD1 (5 bases). Looked up from germline, CDR1 is ENHRY and CDR2 is SYGVKD. V was shortened by 8 bases and J by 1 base, with 12 bases between the two germline ends. This CDR3 contains 14 residues. The CDR3 DNA reads TGTGCCATCGGGACGGGGGACAGCAATCAGCCCCAGCATTTT. Its protein is CAIGTGDSNQPQHF.

The V and J genes are TRBV19 and TRBJ1-1, with 7 positions matching TRBD1. This CDR3 contains 14 residues. V lost 3 bases, J lost 3 bases, and 4 bases stayed unmatched. Germline V gene sequence: CDR1 LNHDA, CDR2 SQIVND (reference sequence). In nucleotides, the CDR3 is TGTGCCAGTAGTATCACAGGGGAGGACACTGAAGCTTTCTTT. Its protein product is CASSITGEDTEAFF.

The V call is TRBV2, the J call TRBJ2-1; tentative D call: TRBD2 (9 bases). CDR3 length: 14 residues. Between the trimmed V and J ends, which lost 11 bases and 2 bases, there was a span of 16 bases. The germline gives CDR1 SNHLY, CDR2 FYNNEI. The CDR3 reads CAVLAGQAYNEQFF. The CDR3 nucleotides are TGTGCCGTCCTAGCGGGACAGGCCTACAATGAGCAGTTCTTC.

The rearrangement links TRBV9 to TRBJ1-2; 7 bases line up with TRBD1. There are 15 residues in the CDR3. V shed 3 bases and J 4 bases; nucleotides not matched to a gene: 9. Germline-derived CDR1 and CDR2 are SGDLS and YYNGEE. CDR3 coding DNA: TGTGCCAGCAGCGGAGGACAGGCCTGGGGCTATGGCTACACCTTC. This codes for CASSGGQAWGYGYTF. The full variable domain, with the rest looked up from reference TRBV9 and TRBJ1-2, is DSGVTQTPKHLITATGQRVTLRCSPRSGDLSVYWYQQSLDQGLQFLIQYYNGEERAKGNILERFSAQQFPDLHSELNLSSLELGDSALYFCASSGGQAWGYGYTFGSGTRLTVV.

This chain joins TRBV2 and TRBJ2-3; 8 nucleotides agree with TRBD2. Per germline, CDR1 SNHLY and CDR2 FYNNEI. The CDR3 consists of 16 residues. V gave up 4 bases and J gave up 3 bases; unmatched junction bases: 9. CDR3 in amino acids: CASSGRASGGTDTQYF. CDR3 coding DNA: TGTGCCAGCAGTGGCCGGGCCAGCGGGGGTACAGATACGCAGTATTTT.

This rearrangement joins TRBV15 to TRBJ2-7, with a possible D match to TRBD1 (6 bases). Germline V lookup: CDR1 LNHNV, CDR2 YYDKDF (reference sequence). Trimming took off 5 bases at V and 7 bases at J, with 21 bases between the two ends. The CDR3 extends over 15 amino acids. For the CDR3, the DNA is TGTGCCACCAGCGGAGCCGGACAGTCGACCTGGGAGCAGTACTTC. It yields the protein CATSGAGQSTWEQYF.

The chain carries TRBV18 and TRBJ2-3; a possible D gene is TRBD1 (5 bases). This CDR3 is built from 16 residues. Looked up from germline, CDR1 is KGHSH and CDR2 is LQKENI. The V gene lost 6 bases and the J gene lost 4 bases, with 20 bases spanning the gap. CDR3 protein: CASSPTWTRVADTQYF. CDR3 nucleotides: TGTGCCAGCTCCCCAACATGGACCAGGGTGGCAGATACGCAGTATTTT.

The rearrangement links TRBV7-3 to TRBJ2-5; D is perhaps TRBD2 (6 bases). Germline V gene lookup returns CDR1 SGHTA and CDR2 FQGTGA. The CDR3 is 14 amino acids. Trimming removed 5 bases from V and 5 bases from J, with 15 bases in between. This chain's CDR3 is CASSQLGGEETQYF. In DNA, the CDR3 is TGTGCCAGCAGCCAGCTTGGCGGGGAGGAGACCCAGTACTTC.

This rearrangement joins TRBV7-9 to TRBJ1-3, with TRBD1 identical over 12 bases. Germline V gene sequence: CDR1 SEHNR, CDR2 FQNEAQ (reference sequence). This CDR3 comprises 15 residues. Trimming cost V 7 bases and J 8 bases; bases outside gene matches: 9. In DNA form, the CDR3 reads TGTGCCAGCACCTTCGGGGACAGGGGGCCTTACACCATATATTTT. This sequence encodes CASTFGDRGPYTIYF. Drawing the rest from reference TRBV7-9 and TRBJ1-3, the complete variable domain is DTGVSQNPRHKITKRGQNVTFRCDPISEHNRLYWYRQTLGQGPEFLTYFQNEAQLEKSRLLSDRFSAERPKGSFSTLEIQRTEQGDSAMYLCASTFGDRGPYTIYFGEGSWLTVV.

This rearrangement joins TRBV9 to TRBJ2-7, with 9 nucleotides matching TRBD2. Trimming took 0 bases from V and 2 from J; bases not matched to a gene: 3. Germline assignment: CDR1 SGDLS and CDR2 YYNGEE. The CDR3 runs to 15 residues. For the CDR3, the DNA is TGTGCCAGCAGCGTAGGGGGCGGGGGGGCCTACGAGCAGTACTTC. Translated: CASSVGGGGAYEQYF.

The chain carries TRBV13 and TRBJ2-5; 8 bases fit TRBD2. Per germline, CDR1 PRHDT and CDR2 FYEKMQ (reference sequence). Trimming at V came to 5 bases and at J to 2 bases, leaving 10 bases not matched to a gene. The CDR3 is 16 amino acids. The CDR3, as DNA: TGTGCCAGCAGCCCGGCGGGGACTAGTCTACAAGAGACCCAGTACTTC. Translation gives CASSPAGTSLQETQYF.

The chain couples TRBV2 to TRBJ2-5, with 12 bases that match TRBD2. Germline CDR1 reads SNHLY; CDR2 reads FYNNEI. V lost 2 bases to trimming and J lost 6 bases; unmatched junction nucleotides: 10. The CDR3 loop spans 17 amino acids. Written as DNA, the CDR3 is TGTGCCAGCAGTGAATGGGCTAGCGGGGGGGCCGAGAAGACCCAGTACTTC. Protein: CASSEWASGGAEKTQYF.

The gene calls are TRBV7-6 and TRBJ1-1; 7 positions match TRBD1. CDR3 size: 15 residues. In germline, CDR1 is SGHVS, CDR2 FNYEAQ. V trimming: 6 bases; J trimming: 4 bases; junction bases outside the gene matches: 11. The CDR3 nucleotides are TGTGCCAGCAGTTACTACAGGGGACAAGGCACTGAAGCTTTCTTT. Amino acids: CASSYYRGQGTEAFF.

The chain couples TRBV7-6 to TRBJ2-2; no clear D gene. This CDR3 has 12 residues. CDR1 and CDR2 (germline): SGHVS, FNYEAQ. Trimming took off 5 bases at V and 8 bases at J, with 9 bases between the two ends. The CDR3 DNA follows: TGTGCCAGCAGCCCCCCCGGGGGGGAGCTGTTTTTT. Amino acids: CASSPPGGELFF. The whole variable domain, remainder taken from reference TRBV7-6 and TRBJ2-2, is GAGVSQSPRYKVTKRGQDVALRCDPISGHVSLYWYRQALGQGPEFLTYFNYEAQQDKSGLPNDRFSAERPEGSISTLTIQRTEQRDSAMYRCASSPPGGELFFGEGSRLTVL.

V is TRBV11-2 and J is TRBJ2-7, with D perhaps TRBD1 (6 bases). Trimming removed 4 bases at V and 5 bases at J, with 24 bases between. The CDR3 is 17 residues long. Germline CDR1 reads SGHAT; CDR2 reads FQNNGV. CDR3 region: CASSSSTGFEEVHEQYF. The CDR3 nucleotides read TGTGCCAGCAGCTCAAGTACAGGGTTTGAGGAAGTCCACGAGCAGTACTTC. The variable domain in full, completed from reference TRBV11-2 and TRBJ2-7, reads EAGVAQSPRYKIIEKRQSVAFWCNPISGHATLYWYQQILGQGPKLLIQFQNNGVVDDSQLPKDRFSAERLKGVDSTLKIQPAKLEDSAVYLCASSSSTGFEEVHEQYFGPGTRLTVT.

The CDR3 spells CASSPPRGADTQYF. The CDR3 DNA is TGTGCCAGCTCACCACCGCGCGGGGCAGATACGCAGTATTTT. This chain links TRBV18 with TRBJ2-3; weak D call: TRBD2 (6 bases). Germline V gives CDR1 KGHSH, CDR2 LQKENI. Trimming removed 0 bases at V and 4 bases at J, with 8 bases between. The CDR3 is 14 amino acids. The whole variable domain, filled in from reference TRBV18 and TRBJ2-3, reads NAGVMQNPRHLVRRRGQEARLRCSPMKGHSHVYWYRQLPEEGLKFMVYLQKENIIDESGMPKERFSAEFPKEGPSILRIQQVVRGDSAAYFCASSPPRGADTQYFGPGTRLTVL.

The genes are TRBV27 and TRBJ1-6; weak D call: TRBD1 (5 bases). V lost 2 bases and J lost 12, with 8 bases in between. Germline CDR1 MNHEY, CDR2 SMNVEV (reference sequence). CDR3 length: 12 amino acids. For the CDR3, the DNA is TGTGCCAGCAGTTTAGGGGGGAAACCCCTCCACTTT. Translated, it gives CASSLGGKPLHF.

The V call is TRBV2, the J call TRBJ2-5; possibly TRBD2 for D (5 bases). Germline-derived CDR1 and CDR2 are SNHLY and FYNNEI. The CDR3 has 15 amino acids. The V end lost 8 bases, the J end lost 3 bases, and 19 bases lay between the germline ends. This CDR3 is CASLIFELREETQYF. The DNA of the CDR3 is TGTGCCAGCCTGATTTTCGAATTGAGGGAAGAGACCCAGTACTTC.

V usage is TRBV2 and J usage is TRBJ1-3; TRBD1 matches at 10 bases. The germline V gene encodes CDR1 SNHLY and CDR2 FYNNEI. The CDR3 length is 17 residues. With V trimmed by 2 bases and J by 3 bases, 7 bases remained unmatched. This CDR3 reads CASSEPRDRGLGNTIYF. The DNA for the CDR3 is TGTGCCAGCAGTGAACCCAGGGACAGGGGTCTTGGAAACACCATATATTTT.

J is TRBJ2-2 and V is TRBV6-6; a weak D match, TRBD1 (6 bases). The germline gives CDR1 MNHNY, CDR2 SVGAGI (reference sequence). V gave up 4 bases and J gave up 5 bases, with 14 bases separating them. CDR3 length: 15 residues. The CDR3 loop reads CASSFLPRGTGELFF. The CDR3, as DNA: TGTGCCAGCAGTTTCTTACCCAGGGGAACCGGGGAGCTGTTTTTT.

Comments on this clone: This sample includes further DNA sequences coding for the same CDR3. The rearrangement links TRBV9 to TRBJ2-3; tentatively, D is TRBD2 (7 bases). Deletions cut 2 bases from V and 0 bases from J, with 10 bases between. The germline CDR1 and CDR2 sequences are SGDLS and YYNGEE. This CDR3 has 15 amino acids. Here the CDR3 reads CASSVGGASTDTQYF. The CDR3 bases are TGTGCCAGCAGCGTTGGGGGGGCTAGCACAGATACGCAGTATTTT.

CDR3: CARGQATGLGNEQFF. The DNA for the CDR3 is TGTGCCAGGGGACAGGCGACGGGGTTGGGCAATGAGCAGTTCTTC. The chain is built from TRBV2 and TRBJ2-1, with 8 bases lining up with TRBD1. CDR3 length equals 15 residues. The germline CDR1 and CDR2 sequences are SNHLY and FYNNEI. With V trimmed by 9 bases and J by 6 bases, 13 bases remained unmatched.

The chain links TRBV12-5 to TRBJ1-2, with D perhaps matching TRBD1 (6 bases). The CDR3 has 17 amino acids. Trimming shortened V by 6 bases and J by 0 bases, and 20 bases separated the two germline ends. Germline V gene data show CDR1 as LGHNT and CDR2 as FRNRAP. This CDR3 is CASGAQGPPISNYGYTF. The CDR3 DNA follows: TGTGCTAGTGGAGCACAGGGCCCTCCCATATCTAACTATGGCTACACCTTC.

The V gene is TRBV10-1, the J gene TRBJ1-1, with 9 bases identical to TRBD1. The CDR3 length is 15 residues. The germline CDR1 and CDR2 sequences are WNHNN and SYGVQD (reference sequence). The V gene end was trimmed by 3 bases and the J gene end by 4 bases; junction bases not matched to a gene: 6. The CDR3 protein is CASSDPGQGSTEAFF. CDR3 nucleotides: TGCGCCAGCAGTGATCCGGGACAGGGTAGCACTGAAGCTTTCTTT.

The V gene is TRBV7-6, the J gene TRBJ2-7, with a possible D match to TRBD2 (5 bases). The germline V gene encodes CDR1 SGHVS and CDR2 FNYEAQ. The CDR3 is 15 residues long. Trimming removed 0 bases from V and 3 bases from J, with 12 bases in between. The CDR3 is CASSLAGGEGYEQYF. The DNA of the CDR3 is TGTGCCAGCAGCTTAGCGGGCGGTGAGGGCTACGAGCAGTACTTC.

This clone was detected only once. This rearrangement joins TRBV13 to TRBJ2-3; D not certain. This CDR3 region has 15 residues. The V gene lost 4 bases and the J gene lost 0 bases, with 11 bases spanning the gap. Per germline, CDR1 PRHDT and CDR2 FYEKMQ (reference sequence). The CDR3 nucleotides are TGTGCCAGCAGCTCGACTCCTACTAGCACAGATACGCAGTATTTT. Translated: CASSSTPTSTDTQYF.